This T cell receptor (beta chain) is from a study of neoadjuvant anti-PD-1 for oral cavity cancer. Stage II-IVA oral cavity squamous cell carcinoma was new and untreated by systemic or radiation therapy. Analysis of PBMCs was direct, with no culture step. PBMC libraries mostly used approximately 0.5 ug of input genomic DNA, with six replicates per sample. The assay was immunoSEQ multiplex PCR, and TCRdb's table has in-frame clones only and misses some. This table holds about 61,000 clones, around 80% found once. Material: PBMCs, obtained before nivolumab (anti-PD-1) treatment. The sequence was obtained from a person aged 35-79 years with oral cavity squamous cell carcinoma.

The CDR3 DNA reads as TGTGCCAGTAGTATAGATTATAATTCACCCCTCCACTTT. The encoded protein is CASSIDYNSPLHF. The gene calls are TRBV19 and TRBJ1-6; D gene unclear. The germline gives CDR1 LNHDA, CDR2 SQIVND (reference sequence). The V end lost 0 bases, the J end lost 4 bases, and 1 base lay between the germline ends. The CDR3 extends over 13 amino acids.